Listed below are T cell receptor beta chains from one sample, sequenced in a study of blood T cell repertoires in COVID-19. Here immunoSEQ multiplex PCR was the method, and the copy in TCRdb shows in-frame clones only, minus some. The data show a few hundred thousand clones, 88% seen once. Input material: peripheral blood. These receptors came from a woman under 40 with COVID-19, enrolled during active disease. Both conserved end residues are part of each CDR3. The order of the fields is D gene, J gene, V gene, clone size, CDR3 DNA, CDR3 protein. The D gene is left open where the match is weak. Only part of the rows carry a size: once, few, many, or a class if the clone is expanded.

d_gene: TRBD1; j_gene: TRBJ2-3; v_gene: TRBV7-9; abundance: -; CDR3nt: TGTGCCAGCAGGTCAGGGACAGGGAGCGCAGATACGCAGTATTTT; CDR3aa: CASRSGTGSADTQYF
d_gene: TRBD1; j_gene: TRBJ1-5; v_gene: TRBV6-6; abundance: once; CDR3nt: TGTGCCAGCAGCACGACAGGGATTAATCAGCCCCAGCATTTT; CDR3aa: CASSTTGINQPQHF
d_gene: -; j_gene: TRBJ1-1; v_gene: TRBV6-2/TRBV6-3; abundance: once; CDR3nt: TGTGCCAGCAGTCGACAGAACACTGAAGCTTTCTTT; CDR3aa: CASSRQNTEAFF
d_gene: -; j_gene: TRBJ2-5; v_gene: TRBV4-1; abundance: once; CDR3nt: TGCGCCAGCAGCCAAAGGGGGATACCGACAGCCGAAGAGACCCAGTACTTC; CDR3aa: CASSQRGIPTAEETQYF
d_gene: -; j_gene: TRBJ2-6; v_gene: TRBV5-4; abundance: -; CDR3nt: TGTGCCAGCAGCCCCGGGTCCACAGGTCGTGGGGCCAACGTCCTGACTTTC; CDR3aa: CASSPGSTGRGANVLTF
d_gene: -; j_gene: TRBJ1-1; v_gene: TRBV2; abundance: -; CDR3nt: TGTGCCAGCACGGGGACAATGAACACTGAAGCTTTCTTT; CDR3aa: CASTGTMNTEAFF
d_gene: -; j_gene: TRBJ2-3; v_gene: TRBV5-5; abundance: -; CDR3nt: TGTGCCAGCAGCCCCTATGGGGCCACAGATACGCAGTATTTT; CDR3aa: CASSPYGATDTQYF
d_gene: TRBD1; j_gene: TRBJ1-1; v_gene: TRBV2; abundance: -; CDR3nt: TGTGCCAGCAGGGACAGGGAAGGGAGGACTGAAGCTTTCTTT; CDR3aa: CASRDREGRTEAFF
d_gene: TRBD2; j_gene: TRBJ2-1; v_gene: TRBV6-2/TRBV6-3; abundance: -; CDR3nt: TGTGCCAGCAGCCTCGGACTAGCCATACAAGGAGAGCAGTTCTTC; CDR3aa: CASSLGLAIQGEQFF
d_gene: TRBD1; j_gene: TRBJ2-1; v_gene: TRBV12-5; abundance: -; CDR3nt: TGTGCTAGTGGTTTGGCCGTGGACAGGGATCTGTACAATGAGCAGTTCTTC; CDR3aa: CASGLAVDRDLYNEQFF
d_gene: TRBD2; j_gene: TRBJ2-7; v_gene: TRBV3-1/TRBV3-2; abundance: -; CDR3nt: TGTGCCAGCAGCCAAGGCGGGAGGGCCTACGAGCAGTACTTC; CDR3aa: CASSQGGRAYEQYF
d_gene: -; j_gene: TRBJ1-6; v_gene: TRBV28; abundance: -; CDR3nt: TGTGCCAGCAATAGGCAGGGGCGTTCACCCCTCCACTTT; CDR3aa: CASNRQGRSPLHF
d_gene: -; j_gene: TRBJ2-2; v_gene: TRBV7-2; abundance: -; CDR3nt: TGTGCCAGCAGGCAGGAATTAGCGAACACCGGGGAGCTGTTTTTT; CDR3aa: CASRQELANTGELFF
d_gene: -; j_gene: TRBJ2-4; v_gene: TRBV6-6; abundance: -; CDR3nt: TGTGCCAGCAGTATTTTTAGGGGTTTAGCCAAAAACATTCAGTACTTC; CDR3aa: CASSIFRGLAKNIQYF
d_gene: TRBD1; j_gene: TRBJ1-1; v_gene: TRBV19; abundance: -; CDR3nt: TGTGCCAGTAGAGACAGGGCAGGCACTGAAGCTTTCTTT; CDR3aa: CASRDRAGTEAFF